Listed below are T cell receptor beta chains from one sample, sequenced in a study of blood T cell repertoires in COVID-19. The data were produced by immunoSEQ multiplex PCR, yet TCRdb's version contains in-frame clones alone and is incomplete. Here the sample spans around 76,000 clones, around 83% being singletons. Sequenced sample: peripheral blood. The receptors were gathered from a man younger than 40 with COVID-19, enrolled during active disease. CDR3s include the opening cysteine and the closing phenylalanine or tryptophan. D genes are given only for firm matches. Some rows mark clone size as missing; the rest say once, few, many or name a class of expanded clone.

D	size	J	V	CDR3	DNA
TRBD1	.	TRBJ2-7	TRBV12-3/TRBV12-4	CASTVTGIYEQYF	TGTGCCAGCACCGTGACAGGGATCTACGAGCAGTACTTC
.	.	TRBJ1-1	TRBV30	CAWGDGGKVTEAFF	TGTGCCTGGGGGGACGGGGGGAAGGTTACTGAAGCTTTCTTT
TRBD1	.	TRBJ1-2	TRBV14	CASSRGSTGRPIRTGYGYTF	TGTGCCAGCAGCCGAGGATCGACAGGGCGGCCTATCCGGACTGGTTATGGCTACACCTTC
TRBD2	.	TRBJ2-7	TRBV7-9	CASSRSSRLQRELPYEQYF	TGTGCCAGCAGCCGTTCATCCCGACTTCAGCGGGAGCTTCCCTACGAGCAGTACTTC
TRBD1	.	TRBJ1-4	TRBV27	CASSQTLQGASEKLFF	TGTGCCAGCAGCCAAACTTTACAGGGGGCCAGCGAAAAACTGTTTTTT
.	.	TRBJ1-2	TRBV28	CASRGQVYGYTF	TGTGCCAGCAGGGGGCAAGTCTATGGCTACACCTTC
TRBD1	.	TRBJ1-1	TRBV5-1	CATSQDGQGAAQAFF	TGCGCCACCTCTCAGGACGGACAGGGGGCAGCGCAAGCTTTCTTT
TRBD1	.	TRBJ1-1	TRBV30	CAWSVTGQGARAFF	TGTGCCTGGAGTGTAACAGGGCAGGGGGCGCGGGCTTTCTTT
.	few	TRBJ1-2	TRBV27	CASSPGSINYGYTF	TGTGCCAGCAGTCCAGGTTCTATTAACTATGGCTACACCTTC
TRBD1	.	TRBJ2-2	TRBV3-1/TRBV3-2	CASSPRDRANTGELFF	TGTGCCAGCAGCCCTCGGGACAGGGCGAACACCGGGGAGCTGTTTTTT
.	.	TRBJ1-5	TRBV6-2/TRBV6-3	CASSYSFGNSNQPQHF	TGTGCCAGCAGTTACTCGTTTGGCAATAGCAATCAGCCCCAGCATTTT
.	.	TRBJ1-3	TRBV28	CASSLIHSGNTIYF	TGTGCCAGCAGTTTAATTCACTCTGGAAACACCATATATTTT
TRBD1	.	TRBJ1-1	TRBV6-5	CASSKQGADTEAFF	TGTGCCAGCAGCAAGCAGGGGGCAGATACTGAAGCTTTCTTT
TRBD2	once	TRBJ2-1	TRBV28	CASSFSAGGPSEQFF	TGTGCCAGCAGTTTCTCAGCGGGAGGGCCCAGTGAGCAGTTCTTC
.	once	TRBJ1-2	TRBV20-1	CSASAGYGYTF	TGCAGTGCTAGTGCGGGTTATGGCTACACCTTC
.	.	TRBJ2-3	TRBV6-5	CASSYSPGRDTQYF	TGTGCCAGCAGTTACTCGCCGGGAAGGGATACGCAGTATTTT
.	.	TRBJ1-2	TRBV6-1	CASREGSRGYTF	TGTGCCAGCAGAGAAGGAAGTCGGGGCTACACCTTC
TRBD1	.	TRBJ2-5	TRBV5-1	CASSARDRGGETQYF	TGCGCCAGCAGCGCCCGGGACAGGGGAGGGGAGACCCAGTACTTC
.	.	TRBJ2-7	TRBV9	CASSVATGDLYEQYF	TGTGCCAGCAGCGTAGCAACGGGGGACCTCTACGAGCAGTACTTC
.	.	TRBJ2-2	TRBV5-4	CASSFEQTGELFF	TGTGCCAGCAGCTTTGAACAGACCGGGGAGCTGTTTTTT
.	once	TRBJ2-3	TRBV15	CATSESELTSTDTQYF	TGTGCCACCAGCGAAAGCGAACTAACTAGCACAGATACGCAGTATTTT
TRBD2	.	TRBJ2-1	TRBV7-8	CASSYGREVHWGNEQFF	TGTGCCAGCAGCTACGGGCGGGAGGTTCATTGGGGCAATGAGCAGTTCTTC
.	.	TRBJ2-1	TRBV28	CASNREKSYNEQFF	TGTGCCAGCAACCGGGAAAAGAGCTACAATGAGCAGTTCTTC